A selection of T cell receptor beta chains follows, all from one sample in a study of blood T cells in healthy people across ages. MiXCR was run by TCRdb on the 5' RACE reads, yielding one entry per CDR3 protein. The sample has about 720,000 distinct CDR3 sequences, about 20% seen once; the top ten hold approximately 20%. Sequencing was performed on blood. The receptors shown here come from a man in his sixties or seventies in good health. Each CDR3 is given with its conserved first and last residue. A D gene is named only where the DNA matches it firmly. Expanded clones are given a class, and other clones once, few, many or no size at all.

J gene	V gene	D gene	clone size	CDR3 protein	CDR3 DNA
TRBJ2-5	TRBV20-1	-	few	CSARAYPLEAQYF	TGCAGTGCTAGAGCCTACCCCCTTGAGGCCCAGTACTTC
TRBJ1-1	TRBV20-1	-	few	CTPEEGRTEAFF	TGCACGCCTGAGGAAGGGAGGACTGAAGCTTTCTTT
TRBJ2-3	TRBV4-2	TRBD2	-	CASSARLAGTGSTDTQYF	TGTGCCAGCAGCGCTCGACTAGCGGGGACGGGAAGCACAGATACGCAGTATTTT
TRBJ2-2	TRBV5-1	-	-	CASSLVELSTGELFF	TGCGCCAGCAGCTTGGTGGAGTTGAGCACCGGGGAGCTGTTTTTT
TRBJ2-1	TRBV7-3	-	many	CASSLTGISYNEQFF	TGTGCCAGCAGCTTAACCGGGATCTCCTACAATGAGCAGTTCTTC
TRBJ2-1	TRBV19	TRBD1	-	CASRKRDRNNEQFF	TGTGCCAGTAGGAAAAGGGACAGAAACAATGAGCAGTTCTTC
TRBJ2-7	TRBV27	-	-	CASRPGLYWSEQYF	TGTGCCAGCAGACCCGGGTTATATTGGAGCGAGCAGTACTTC
TRBJ2-3	TRBV7-2	TRBD2	-	CASSLSGTSIQAQYF	TGTGCCAGCAGCCTCTCAGGGACTAGTATCCAGGCGCAGTATTTT
TRBJ1-4	TRBV9	-	few	CASSPRFANEKLFF	TGTGCCAGCAGCCCCCGATTCGCTAATGAAAAACTGTTTTTT
TRBJ2-5	TRBV11-1	-	few	CASSLEGLEETQYF	TGTGCCAGCAGCTTAGAGGGTCTTGAAGAGACCCAGTACTTC
TRBJ2-1	TRBV20-1	-	-	CSARTPGRISYNEQFF	TGCAGTGCTAGGACCCCAGGGAGAATCTCCTACAATGAGCAGTTCTTC
TRBJ2-3	TRBV7-8	-	few	CASSLGHTDTQYF	TGTGCCAGCAGCTTAGGGCACACAGATACGCAGTATTTT
TRBJ2-5	TRBV3-1	TRBD2	-	CASSLGTSNRWETQYF	TGTGCCAGCAGCTTGGGGACTAGCAATCGGTGGGAGACCCAGTACTTC
TRBJ2-3	TRBV20-1	TRBD2	few	CSATGTSGNTDTQYF	TGCAGTGCTACTGGGACTAGCGGGAACACAGATACGCAGTATTTT
TRBJ2-1	TRBV7-2	TRBD2	-	CASSLDAAGGANEQFF	TGTGCCAGCAGCTTAGATGCTGCGGGAGGGGCCAATGAGCAGTTCTTC
TRBJ2-1	TRBV7-7	TRBD2	-	CASSLALAGGDEQFF	TGTGCCAGCAGCTTAGCACTAGCGGGAGGTGATGAGCAGTTCTTC
TRBJ1-4	TRBV12-3/TRBV12-4	-	-	CASSPTGRGTNEKLFF	TGTGCCAGCAGTCCTACTGGGCGCGGAACTAATGAAAAACTGTTTTTT
TRBJ1-6	TRBV5-1	TRBD1	few	CASSSDRAKDSPLHF	TGCGCCAGCAGCTCGGACAGGGCTAAGGATTCACCCCTCCACTTT
TRBJ2-3	TRBV14	-	few	CASSQLRPSTDTQYF	TGTGCCAGCAGCCAATTGCGTCCTAGCACAGATACGCAGTATTTT
TRBJ2-4	TRBV10-2	-	many	CASSESGGANIQYF	TGCGCCAGCAGTGAGTCAGGGGGGGCCAACATTCAGTACTTC
TRBJ2-1	TRBV19	TRBD2	few	CASSIASGRINEQFF	TGTGCCAGTAGTATAGCGAGCGGGAGGATAAATGAGCAGTTCTTC
TRBJ2-7	TRBV2	-	-	CASSENEQYF	TGTGCCAGCAGTGAAAACGAGCAGTACTTC
TRBJ2-1	TRBV6-2/TRBV6-3	-	few	CASINTGTNYNEQFF	TGTGCCAGCATCAATACCGGGACAAACTACAATGAGCAGTTCTTC
TRBJ2-1	TRBV7-9	-	many	CASSGSGNEQFF	TGTGCCAGCAGCGGAAGCGGGAATGAGCAGTTCTTC
TRBJ2-7	TRBV6-2/TRBV6-3	TRBD1	-	CASSYRDRDFEQYF	TGTGCCAGCAGTTACCGGGACAGGGACTTCGAGCAGTACTTC
TRBJ2-3	TRBV6-5	-	-	CASSEVGPRDTQYF	TGTGCCAGCAGTGAAGTGGGGCCCCGAGATACGCAGTATTTT
TRBJ2-1	TRBV5-1	TRBD2	-	CASSGGGGVHNEQFF	TGCGCCAGCAGCGGTGGGGGGGGAGTCCACAATGAGCAGTTCTTC
TRBJ2-3	TRBV6-1	TRBD2	-	CASRAAGVSTDTQYF	TGTGCCAGCAGGGCAGCGGGGGTTAGCACAGATACGCAGTATTTT
TRBJ2-2	TRBV7-3	-	few	CASSLLRGLDTGELFF	TGTGCCAGCAGCTTACTTAGGGGCCTGGACACCGGGGAGCTGTTTTTT
TRBJ1-2	TRBV20-1	TRBD1	-	CTGRGHGNGYTF	TGCACGGGCAGGGGGCATGGGAATGGCTACACCTTC
TRBJ2-1	TRBV6-5	TRBD1	-	CASSYEGGTGYNEQFF	TGTGCCAGCAGTTATGAGGGTGGGACAGGGTACAATGAGCAGTTCTTC
TRBJ2-3	TRBV12-3/TRBV12-4	-	once	CASSFLRADTQYF	TGTGCCAGCAGTTTTCTAAGGGCAGATACGCAGTATTTT
TRBJ2-1	TRBV3-1	-	-	CASSQIAGNEQFF	TGTGCCAGCAGCCAAATTGCGGGCAATGAGCAGTTCTTC
TRBJ2-5	TRBV29-1	TRBD2	-	CSTLSGPYQETQYF	TGCAGCACCCTTAGCGGGCCGTACCAAGAGACCCAGTACTTC
TRBJ1-2	TRBV30	TRBD1	-	CAWSPDRVGDGYTF	TGTGCCTGGAGTCCAGACAGGGTCGGCGATGGCTACACCTTC
TRBJ2-5	TRBV7-8	-	many	CASSSPVAGLWGKETQYF	TGTGCCAGCAGTTCCCCAGTTGCAGGGCTCTGGGGTAAAGAGACCCAGTACTTC
TRBJ2-1	TRBV30	-	-	CAWSVLGTYDNEQFF	TGTGCCTGGAGTGTACTGGGGACATATGACAATGAGCAGTTCTTC
TRBJ2-3	TRBV9	TRBD2	few	CASTISGRGDTQYF	TGTGCCAGCACCATTAGCGGGAGGGGAGATACGCAGTATTTT
TRBJ2-7	TRBV18	TRBD1	few	CASSPPGTGSYEQYF	TGTGCCAGCTCACCGCCCGGGACAGGGTCCTACGAGCAGTACTTC
TRBJ2-5	TRBV20-1	TRBD2	few	CSAYDLAGGQETQYF	TGCAGTGCATACGACCTAGCGGGGGGCCAAGAGACCCAGTACTTC
TRBJ1-3	TRBV20-1	TRBD1	-	CSAREAGTVAGNTIYF	TGCAGTGCCAGAGAGGCCGGGACAGTCGCTGGAAACACCATATATTTT
TRBJ2-7	TRBV28	TRBD2	-	CASSFGGGVSYEQYF	TGTGCCAGCAGTTTTGGCGGGGGGGTGTCCTACGAGCAGTACTTC
TRBJ1-1	TRBV29-1	-	-	CSVDLVSTEAFF	TGCAGCGTTGACCTTGTTAGCACTGAAGCTTTCTTT
TRBJ1-5	TRBV20-1	-	-	CSAVMGVSRPQHF	TGCAGTGCCGTAATGGGGGTGAGTCGGCCCCAGCATTTT
TRBJ2-4	TRBV5-1	TRBD2	few	CASSPHGTTDIQYF	TGCGCCAGCAGCCCACACGGGACTACGGACATTCAGTACTTC
TRBJ2-3	TRBV7-3	-	few	CASSQYRTDTQYF	TGTGCCAGCAGTCAGTACAGGACAGATACGCAGTATTTT
TRBJ2-4	TRBV6-2/TRBV6-3	TRBD2	few	CASSYRASGRKNIQYF	TGTGCCAGCAGTTATCGGGCTAGCGGGAGGAAAAACATTCAGTACTTC
TRBJ2-4	TRBV6-2/TRBV6-3	-	few	CASSFKNIQYF	TGTGCCAGCAGTTTTAAAAACATTCAGTACTTC
TRBJ1-4	TRBV20-1	-	few	CSANREEKLFF	TGCAGTGCTAACAGGGAAGAAAAACTGTTTTTT
TRBJ2-1	TRBV7-9	TRBD1	few	CASSFPRDRGYWLVLNEQFF	TGTGCCAGCAGCTTTCCCCGGGACAGGGGCTATTGGTTGGTCCTCAATGAGCAGTTCTTC
TRBJ2-5	TRBV25-1	-	-	CASSEALGHSETQYF	TGTGCCAGCAGTGAAGCATTGGGACATAGTGAGACCCAGTACTTC
TRBJ1-6	TRBV5-1	-	few	CASSLFGEARNSPLHF	TGCGCCAGCAGCTTGTTTGGGGAAGCTCGTAATTCACCCCTCCACTTT
TRBJ2-7	TRBV20-1	-	-	CSARTGLLSYEQYF	TGCAGTGCTAGAACGGGCCTCCTCTCCTACGAGCAGTACTTC
TRBJ2-3	TRBV18	-	-	CASSPQPTDTQYF	TGTGCCAGCTCACCACAGCCCACAGATACGCAGTATTTT
TRBJ1-1	TRBV28	TRBD1	few	CGTGTGPIGEAFF	TGTGGAACCGGGACAGGGCCGATTGGTGAAGCTTTCTTT
TRBJ1-2	TRBV18	-	-	CASSFAGTEYGYTF	TGTGCCAGCTCTTTTGCCGGGACGGAGTATGGCTACACCTTC
TRBJ2-5	TRBV3-1	TRBD2	many	CASTPWSGGQETQYF	TGTGCCAGCACCCCATGGAGCGGGGGGCAAGAGACCCAGTACTTC
TRBJ2-7	TRBV5-5	-	-	CANSTRDTGSYEQYF	TGTGCCAACAGCACAAGGGACACTGGCTCCTACGAGCAGTACTTC
TRBJ2-3	TRBV5-1	-	-	CASSLAGQWDTQYF	TGCGCCAGCAGCTTGGCCGGACAGTGGGATACGCAGTATTTT
TRBJ1-4	TRBV5-1	TRBD1	few	CASSTDRADLGLFF	TGCGCCAGCAGCACGGACAGGGCGGATTTGGGGCTGTTTTTT